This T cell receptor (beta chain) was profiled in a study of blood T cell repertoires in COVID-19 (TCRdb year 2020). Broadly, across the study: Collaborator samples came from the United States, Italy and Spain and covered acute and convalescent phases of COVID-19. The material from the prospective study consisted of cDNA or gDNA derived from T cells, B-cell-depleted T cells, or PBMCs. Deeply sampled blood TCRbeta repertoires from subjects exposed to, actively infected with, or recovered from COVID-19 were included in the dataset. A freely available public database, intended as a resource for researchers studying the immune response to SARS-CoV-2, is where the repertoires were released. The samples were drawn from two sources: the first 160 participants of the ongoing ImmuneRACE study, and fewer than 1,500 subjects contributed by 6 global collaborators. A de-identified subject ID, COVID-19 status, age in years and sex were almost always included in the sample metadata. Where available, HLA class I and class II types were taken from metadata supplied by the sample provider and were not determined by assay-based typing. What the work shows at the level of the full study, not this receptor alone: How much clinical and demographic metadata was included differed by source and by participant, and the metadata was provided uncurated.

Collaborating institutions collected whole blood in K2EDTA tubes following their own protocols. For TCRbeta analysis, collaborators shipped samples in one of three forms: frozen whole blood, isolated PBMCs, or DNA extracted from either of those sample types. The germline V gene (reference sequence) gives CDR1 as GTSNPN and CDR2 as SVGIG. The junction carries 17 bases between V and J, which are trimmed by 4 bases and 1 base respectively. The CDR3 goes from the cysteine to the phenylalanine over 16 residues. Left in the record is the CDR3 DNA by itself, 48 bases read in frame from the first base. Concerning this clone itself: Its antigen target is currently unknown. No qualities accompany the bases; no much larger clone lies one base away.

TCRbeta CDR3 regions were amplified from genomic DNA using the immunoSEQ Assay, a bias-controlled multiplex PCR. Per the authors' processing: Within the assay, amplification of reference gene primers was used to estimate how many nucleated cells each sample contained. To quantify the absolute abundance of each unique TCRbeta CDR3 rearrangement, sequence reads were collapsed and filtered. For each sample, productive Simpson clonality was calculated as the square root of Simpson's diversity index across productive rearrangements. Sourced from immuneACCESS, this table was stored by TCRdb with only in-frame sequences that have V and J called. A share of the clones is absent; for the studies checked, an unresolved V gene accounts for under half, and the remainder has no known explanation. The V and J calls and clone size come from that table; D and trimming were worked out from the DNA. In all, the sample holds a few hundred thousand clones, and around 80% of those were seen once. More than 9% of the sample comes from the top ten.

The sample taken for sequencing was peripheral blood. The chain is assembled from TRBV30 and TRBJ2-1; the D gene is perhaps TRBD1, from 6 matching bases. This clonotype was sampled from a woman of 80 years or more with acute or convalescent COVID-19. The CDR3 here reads CAWTQLTGWSYNEQFF. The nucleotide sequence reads TGTGCCTGGACCCAACTCACAGGGTGGTCCTACAATGAGCAGTTCTTC.